This TCR beta chain was captured in a study of blood T cell repertoires in COVID-19. Looking at the study overall: T cells, B-cell-depleted T cells, or PBMCs provided the cDNA or gDNA that served as material.

Turning to this clone: Within the sample, other DNA sequences also encode this same CDR3.

Authors' methods: The assay estimated nucleated cells by amplifying reference gene primers. Sequencing was performed with immunoSEQ multiplex PCR; in TCRdb, only in-frame clones are kept and a portion is missing. V and J calls and clone size are copied from that table; D and trimming were computed from the DNA. The sample contains over 300,000 clones, 65% to 90% of which appear only once. Germline V gene lookup returns CDR1 SGHNT and CDR2 YYREEE (reference sequence). Germline trimming cut 4 bases from V and 2 bases from J; bases unmatched to any gene: 2. The CDR3 extends over 14 amino acids. Material for sequencing was peripheral blood. This receptor was identified in a human donor in a cohort sampled during active COVID-19. The V gene is TRBV5-4, the J gene TRBJ1-2; 10 bases agree with TRBD1. This chain's CDR3 is CASSPGQGNYGYTF. The CDR3 nucleotides read TGTGCCAGCAGCCCGGGACAGGGGAACTATGGCTACACCTTC.